The next 17 T cell receptor beta chains were all read from a single sample in a study of tumor and adjacent non-tumor tissue in lung cancer. RNA was extracted from bulk tissue without any cell sorting. A modified ARM-PCR protocol with three rounds of nested PCR amplified TCRbeta. TCRdb independently ran MiXCR on the multiplex PCR reads; one entry per CDR3 protein. The sample shows over 110,000 distinct CDR3 sequences, roughly 70% of them seen only once. Sequencing used lung tumor tissue. These receptor sequences come from a man aged 60 to 69 with small cell lung cancer.

This clonotype showed up just a few times. Mismatch with germline at one junction end may stem from a read error. The chain joins TRBV20-1 to TRBJ2-7; D is possibly TRBD2 (5 bases). The CDR3 extends over 13 amino acids. CDR1 and CDR2 (germline): DFQATT, SNEGSKA (reference sequence). The CDR3 sequence: CSVRSGLGQKQYF. Written as DNA, the CDR3 is TGCAGTGTTAGATCCGGACTCGGGCAAAAGCAGTACTTC.

This clonotype was seen a single time. The chain is built from TRBV20-1 and TRBJ2-1, with TRBD2 identical over 9 bases. The CDR3 has 14 residues. The V segment lost 6 bases and the J segment 5 bases; nucleotides outside the gene matches: 8. CDR1 and CDR2 from the germline V gene are DFQATT and SNEGSKA (reference sequence). CDR3 sequence (DNA): TGCAGTGCCCGGGCAGCGGGAGGCCACAATGAGCAGTTCTTC. Translating gives CSARAAGGHNEQFF.

The chain carries TRBV6-5 and TRBJ2-3; tentatively, D is TRBD1 or TRBD2 (5 bases each). CDR3 length equals 14 residues. The V end was cut by 4 bases, the J end by 4 bases, with 12 bases between. Germline loops: CDR1 MNHEY, CDR2 SVGAGI. CDR3 protein: CASSFGRGADTQYF. In nucleotides, the CDR3 is TGTGCCAGCAGTTTTGGTAGGGGAGCAGATACGCAGTATTTT.

This clonotype was seen more than once but under ten times. The V gene is TRBV7-8, the J gene TRBJ1-1; D possibly corresponds to TRBD1 (6 bases). Germline CDR1 is SGHVS and CDR2 is FQNEAQ. This CDR3 region has 14 residues. V gave up 2 bases and J gave up 4 bases, with 11 bases separating them. DNA of the CDR3: TGTGCCAGCAGCTTATCGGGGGCGGTCACTGAAGCTTTCTTT. Translated: CASSLSGAVTEAFF.

This clonotype was detected ten times or more. This chain links TRBV24-1 with TRBJ2-5; tentatively, D is TRBD2 (6 bases). The germline V and J ends were trimmed by 4 bases and 3 bases, with 11 bases remaining between them. The CDR3 is 14 residues long. Germline V gene data show CDR1 as KGHDR and CDR2 as SFDVKD. CDR3: CATSEGTFKETQYF. CDR3 nucleotides: TGTGCCACCAGTGAAGGGACTTTTAAAGAGACCCAGTACTTC.

Worth noting for this clonotype: A single base separates this from a much larger clone, so it may be a read error. The V gene is TRBV20-1, the J gene TRBJ1-5, with D hard to call. Trimming took off 0 bases at V and 2 bases at J, with 8 bases between the two ends. Germline CDR1 and CDR2: DFQATT and SNEGSKA (reference sequence). CDR3 size: 14 residues. The CDR3 nucleotides read TGCAGTGCTAGAGAAGACGGGGGCAATCAGCCCCAGCATTTT. It specifies CSAREDGGNQPQHF.

The chain uses TRBV28 and TRBJ2-5; tentative D call: TRBD1 (5 bases). The V gene lost 8 bases and the J gene lost 0 bases, with 10 bases spanning the gap. Germline CDR1 reads MDHEN; CDR2 reads SYDVKM. There are 13 residues in the CDR3. CDR3 amino acids: CASLPDNQETQYF. The CDR3 DNA reads as TGTGCCAGCCTACCGGACAACCAAGAGACCCAGTACTTC.

A word on this clonotype: An end of the junction differs from the germline gene, which may be a read error. J is TRBJ2-7 and V is TRBV7-2; 10 nucleotides agree with TRBD1. The CDR3 loop spans 15 amino acids. The germline gives CDR1 SGHTA, CDR2 FQGNSA. CDR3 sequence: CASNLAGKTGGGQYF. The CDR3 nucleotides read TGTGCCAGCAACTTAGCGGGGAAGACAGGGGGCGGGCAGTACTTC.

A single count supports this clonotype. The rearrangement joins TRBV11-3 to TRBJ1-3; D call uncertain. Trimming shortened V by 4 bases and J by 7 bases, and 14 bases separated the two germline ends. CDR1 is SGHNT, CDR2 YENEEA, per germline. This CDR3 is 14 amino acids long. CDR3 amino acids: CASSSGFGGNTIYF. The CDR3 DNA reads TGTGCCAGCAGCTCGGGATTTGGTGGGAACACCATATATTTT.

Note on this clonotype: A clone one base away is much larger, so this may be a read error. V is TRBV6-2 or TRBV6-3 and J is TRBJ1-5; tentative D call: TRBD1 (5 bases). Looked up from germline, CDR1 is MNHEY and CDR2 is SVGEGT. The length of the CDR3 is 12 residues. CDR3 bases: TGTGCCAGCAGGGGACCCAATCAGACCCAGCATTTT. Amino acids: CASRGPNQTQHF.

As for this clonotype: The junction departs from the called germline gene at one end, perhaps through a read error. The chain employs TRBV4-1 and TRBJ2-5, with D unclear. Germline V gene lookup returns CDR1 MGHRA and CDR2 YSYEKL. This CDR3 region has 14 residues. CDR3 region: CAISQVAGQETQYF. CDR3 bases: TGTGCCATCAGCCAAGTCGCTGGCCAAGAGACCCAGTACTTC.

This chain joins TRBV12-3 or TRBV12-4 and TRBJ2-5; 9 bases map to TRBD2. The CDR3 has 13 residues. V gave up 10 bases and J gave up 9 bases; unmatched junction bases: 12. The CDR3 spells CATTSSGRQAQYF. The CDR3 bases are TGTGCCACCACGAGTAGCGGGAGACAGGCCCAGTACTTC.

This clonotype was found many times. V usage is TRBV13 and J usage is TRBJ2-1; 8 nucleotides match TRBD2. The CDR3 covers 16 residues. The V gene end was trimmed by 4 bases and the J gene end by 4 bases; junction bases not matched to a gene: 9. Germline V lookup: CDR1 PRHDT, CDR2 FYEKMQ (reference sequence). CDR3 residues: CASSSLAGEVYNEQFF. The CDR3, as DNA: TGTGCCAGCAGCTCTCTAGCGGGTGAAGTGTACAATGAGCAGTTCTTC.

On this clonotype: A much bigger clone sits one base away, suggesting this may be a read error. V is TRBV6-1 and J is TRBJ1-1; no definite D call. Deletions cut 6 bases from V and 10 bases from J, with 21 bases between. The CDR3 spans 14 residues. The germline CDR1 and CDR2 sequences are MNHNS and SASEGT. The CDR3 spells CASSGWRPPLGAFF. For the CDR3, the DNA is TGTGCCAGCAGCGGCTGGCGACCACCGTTAGGAGCTTTCTTT.

Details on this clonotype: Sequence at one end of the junction differs from germline and may be a read error. DNA of the CDR3: TGTGCCAGCATCCCGACTAGTAGGGAGCATTACTTC. Translation: CASIPTSREHYF. The chain is built from TRBV11-2 and TRBJ2-7, with D possibly matching TRBD2 (6 bases). Germline-derived CDR1 and CDR2 are SGHAT and FQNNGV. The CDR3 totals 12 residues.

About this clonotype: This CDR3 is missing its conserved last phenylalanine or tryptophan, likely due to a read error. This chain connects TRBV4-1 to TRBJ1-2; D might be TRBD1 (6 bases). This CDR3 region has 14 residues. CDR1 and CDR2 (germline): MGHRA, YSYEKL. The CDR3 loop is CASSLRAGVGGYTI. The CDR3 coding sequence is TGTGCCAGCAGCCTTAGGGCAGGGGTAGGCGGCTACACCATC.

The J gene is TRBJ2-5, the V gene TRBV29-1; the D gene could be TRBD1 or TRBD2 (5 bases each). The CDR3 runs 14 residues. V lost 7 bases and J 7 bases, leaving 22 bases between the germline ends. The V gene's germline CDR1 is SQVTM and CDR2 ANQGSEA. The CDR3 is CSAEGFARLGTQYF. The CDR3 DNA follows: TGCAGCGCTGAGGGGTTCGCGAGGCTCGGGACCCAGTACTTC.